This T cell receptor beta chain emerged from a study of cytomegalovirus exposure and HLA in healthy donors. Study background: In an earlier analysis, around 100 million unique TCR beta sequences were found from 150 million to 200 million T cells.

The CDR3 extends over 14 amino acids. Germline values: CDR1 MNHEY, CDR2 SMNVEV (reference sequence). After removal of 6 bases from V and 2 bases from J, the junction contained 4 bases not matched to a gene. Overall study results and limits: Trimming of TCR beta V- and J-genes showed a link, identified in a later analysis, to a missense DCLRE1C variant. The study recorded 150 to 200 TCR beta chains that were cytomegalovirus-associated.

This clone was observed a handful of times. The antigen remains undetermined. The same CDR3 is also encoded by other DNA sequences in this sample. PCR employed 60 Vbeta and 13 Jbeta primers. Data came from immunoSEQ multiplex PCR; TCRdb stores just in-frame clones and leaves some out. The sample yields over 150,000 clones, about 70% seen once. This sequence originates from a woman aged 40 to 49 in good health and CMV-seropositive. Sequences were obtained from PBMCs. V and J are TRBV27 and TRBJ2-7; 10 bases fit TRBD1. CDR3 protein: CASSPGQGTYEQYF. The CDR3 DNA follows: TGTGCCAGCAGCCCGGGACAGGGGACCTACGAGCAGTACTTC.